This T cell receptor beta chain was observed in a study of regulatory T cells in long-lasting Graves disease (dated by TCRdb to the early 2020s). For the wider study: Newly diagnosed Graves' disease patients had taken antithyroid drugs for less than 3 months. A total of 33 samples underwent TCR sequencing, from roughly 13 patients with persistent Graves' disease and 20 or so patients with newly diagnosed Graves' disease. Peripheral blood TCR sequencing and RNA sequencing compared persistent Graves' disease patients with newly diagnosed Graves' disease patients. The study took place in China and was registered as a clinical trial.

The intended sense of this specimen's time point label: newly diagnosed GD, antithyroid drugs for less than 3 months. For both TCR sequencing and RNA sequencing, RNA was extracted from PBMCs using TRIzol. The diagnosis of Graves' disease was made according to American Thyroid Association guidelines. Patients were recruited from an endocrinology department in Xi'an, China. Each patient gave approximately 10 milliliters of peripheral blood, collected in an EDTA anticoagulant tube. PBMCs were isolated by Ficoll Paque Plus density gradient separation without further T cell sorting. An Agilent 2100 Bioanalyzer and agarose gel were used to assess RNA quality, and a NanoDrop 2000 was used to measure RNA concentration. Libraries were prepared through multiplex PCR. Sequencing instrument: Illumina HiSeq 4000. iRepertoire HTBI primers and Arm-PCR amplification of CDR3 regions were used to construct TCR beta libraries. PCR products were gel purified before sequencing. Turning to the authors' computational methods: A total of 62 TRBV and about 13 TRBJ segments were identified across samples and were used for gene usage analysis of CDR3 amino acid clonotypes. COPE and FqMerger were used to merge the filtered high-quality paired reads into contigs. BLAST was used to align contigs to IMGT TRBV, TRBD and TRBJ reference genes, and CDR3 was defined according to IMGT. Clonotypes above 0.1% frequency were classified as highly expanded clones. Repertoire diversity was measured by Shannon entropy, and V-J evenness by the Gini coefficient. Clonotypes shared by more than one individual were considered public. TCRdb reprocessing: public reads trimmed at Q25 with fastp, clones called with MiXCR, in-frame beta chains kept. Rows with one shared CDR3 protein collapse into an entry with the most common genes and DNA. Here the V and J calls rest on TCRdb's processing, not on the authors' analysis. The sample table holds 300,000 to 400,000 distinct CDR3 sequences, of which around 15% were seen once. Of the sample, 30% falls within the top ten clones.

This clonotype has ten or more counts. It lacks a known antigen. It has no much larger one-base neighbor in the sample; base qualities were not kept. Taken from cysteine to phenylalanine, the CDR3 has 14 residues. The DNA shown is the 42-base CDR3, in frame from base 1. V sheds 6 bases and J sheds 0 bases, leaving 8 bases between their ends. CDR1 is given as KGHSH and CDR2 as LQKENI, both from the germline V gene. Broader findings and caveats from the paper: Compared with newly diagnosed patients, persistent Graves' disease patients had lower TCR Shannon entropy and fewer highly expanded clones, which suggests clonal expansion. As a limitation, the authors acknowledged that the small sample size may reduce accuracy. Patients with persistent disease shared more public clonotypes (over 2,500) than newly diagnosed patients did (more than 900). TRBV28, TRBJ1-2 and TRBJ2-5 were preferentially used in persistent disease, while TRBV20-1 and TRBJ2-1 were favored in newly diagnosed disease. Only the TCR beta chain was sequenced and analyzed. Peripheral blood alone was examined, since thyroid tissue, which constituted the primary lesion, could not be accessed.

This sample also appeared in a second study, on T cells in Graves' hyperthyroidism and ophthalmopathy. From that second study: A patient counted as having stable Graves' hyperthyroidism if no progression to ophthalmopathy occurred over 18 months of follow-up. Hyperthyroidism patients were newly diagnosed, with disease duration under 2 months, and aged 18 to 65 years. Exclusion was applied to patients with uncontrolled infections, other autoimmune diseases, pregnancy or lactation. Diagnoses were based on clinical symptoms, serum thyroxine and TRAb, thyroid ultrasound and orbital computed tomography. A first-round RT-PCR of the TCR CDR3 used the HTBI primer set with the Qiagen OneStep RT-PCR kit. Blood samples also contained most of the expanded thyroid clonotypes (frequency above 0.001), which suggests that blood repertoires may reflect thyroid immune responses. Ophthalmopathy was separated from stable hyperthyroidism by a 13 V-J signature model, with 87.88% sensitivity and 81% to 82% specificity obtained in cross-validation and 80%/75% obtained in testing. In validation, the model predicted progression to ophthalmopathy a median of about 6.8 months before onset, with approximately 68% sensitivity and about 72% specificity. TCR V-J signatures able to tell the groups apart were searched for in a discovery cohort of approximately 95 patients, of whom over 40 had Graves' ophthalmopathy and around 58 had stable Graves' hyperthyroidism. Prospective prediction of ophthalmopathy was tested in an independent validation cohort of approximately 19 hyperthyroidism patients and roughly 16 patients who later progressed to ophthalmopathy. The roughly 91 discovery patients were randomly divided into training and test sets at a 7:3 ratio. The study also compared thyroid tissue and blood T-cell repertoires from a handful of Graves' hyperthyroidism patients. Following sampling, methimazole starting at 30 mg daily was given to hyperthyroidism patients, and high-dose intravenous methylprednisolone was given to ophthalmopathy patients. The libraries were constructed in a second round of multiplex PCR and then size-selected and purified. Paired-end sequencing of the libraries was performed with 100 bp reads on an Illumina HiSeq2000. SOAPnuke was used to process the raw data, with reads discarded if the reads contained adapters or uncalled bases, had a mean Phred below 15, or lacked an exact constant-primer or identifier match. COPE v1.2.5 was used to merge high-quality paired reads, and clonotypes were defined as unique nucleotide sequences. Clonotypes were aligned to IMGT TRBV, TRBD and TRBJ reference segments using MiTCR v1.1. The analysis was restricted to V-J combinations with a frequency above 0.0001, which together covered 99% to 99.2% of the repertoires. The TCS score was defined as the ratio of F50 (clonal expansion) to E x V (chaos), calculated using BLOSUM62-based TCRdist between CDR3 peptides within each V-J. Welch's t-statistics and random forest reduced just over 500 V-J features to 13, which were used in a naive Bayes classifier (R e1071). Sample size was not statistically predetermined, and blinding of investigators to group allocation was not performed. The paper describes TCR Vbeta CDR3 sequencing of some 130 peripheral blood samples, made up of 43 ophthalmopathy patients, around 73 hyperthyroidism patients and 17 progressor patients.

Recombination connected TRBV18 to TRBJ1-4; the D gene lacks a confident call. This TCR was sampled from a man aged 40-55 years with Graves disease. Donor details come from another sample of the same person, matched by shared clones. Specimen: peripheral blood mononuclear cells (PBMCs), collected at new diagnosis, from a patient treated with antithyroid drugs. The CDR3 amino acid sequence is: CASSALSTNEKLFF. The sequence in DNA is TGTGCCAGCTCCGCGCTGTCAACTAATGAAAAACTGTTTTTT.